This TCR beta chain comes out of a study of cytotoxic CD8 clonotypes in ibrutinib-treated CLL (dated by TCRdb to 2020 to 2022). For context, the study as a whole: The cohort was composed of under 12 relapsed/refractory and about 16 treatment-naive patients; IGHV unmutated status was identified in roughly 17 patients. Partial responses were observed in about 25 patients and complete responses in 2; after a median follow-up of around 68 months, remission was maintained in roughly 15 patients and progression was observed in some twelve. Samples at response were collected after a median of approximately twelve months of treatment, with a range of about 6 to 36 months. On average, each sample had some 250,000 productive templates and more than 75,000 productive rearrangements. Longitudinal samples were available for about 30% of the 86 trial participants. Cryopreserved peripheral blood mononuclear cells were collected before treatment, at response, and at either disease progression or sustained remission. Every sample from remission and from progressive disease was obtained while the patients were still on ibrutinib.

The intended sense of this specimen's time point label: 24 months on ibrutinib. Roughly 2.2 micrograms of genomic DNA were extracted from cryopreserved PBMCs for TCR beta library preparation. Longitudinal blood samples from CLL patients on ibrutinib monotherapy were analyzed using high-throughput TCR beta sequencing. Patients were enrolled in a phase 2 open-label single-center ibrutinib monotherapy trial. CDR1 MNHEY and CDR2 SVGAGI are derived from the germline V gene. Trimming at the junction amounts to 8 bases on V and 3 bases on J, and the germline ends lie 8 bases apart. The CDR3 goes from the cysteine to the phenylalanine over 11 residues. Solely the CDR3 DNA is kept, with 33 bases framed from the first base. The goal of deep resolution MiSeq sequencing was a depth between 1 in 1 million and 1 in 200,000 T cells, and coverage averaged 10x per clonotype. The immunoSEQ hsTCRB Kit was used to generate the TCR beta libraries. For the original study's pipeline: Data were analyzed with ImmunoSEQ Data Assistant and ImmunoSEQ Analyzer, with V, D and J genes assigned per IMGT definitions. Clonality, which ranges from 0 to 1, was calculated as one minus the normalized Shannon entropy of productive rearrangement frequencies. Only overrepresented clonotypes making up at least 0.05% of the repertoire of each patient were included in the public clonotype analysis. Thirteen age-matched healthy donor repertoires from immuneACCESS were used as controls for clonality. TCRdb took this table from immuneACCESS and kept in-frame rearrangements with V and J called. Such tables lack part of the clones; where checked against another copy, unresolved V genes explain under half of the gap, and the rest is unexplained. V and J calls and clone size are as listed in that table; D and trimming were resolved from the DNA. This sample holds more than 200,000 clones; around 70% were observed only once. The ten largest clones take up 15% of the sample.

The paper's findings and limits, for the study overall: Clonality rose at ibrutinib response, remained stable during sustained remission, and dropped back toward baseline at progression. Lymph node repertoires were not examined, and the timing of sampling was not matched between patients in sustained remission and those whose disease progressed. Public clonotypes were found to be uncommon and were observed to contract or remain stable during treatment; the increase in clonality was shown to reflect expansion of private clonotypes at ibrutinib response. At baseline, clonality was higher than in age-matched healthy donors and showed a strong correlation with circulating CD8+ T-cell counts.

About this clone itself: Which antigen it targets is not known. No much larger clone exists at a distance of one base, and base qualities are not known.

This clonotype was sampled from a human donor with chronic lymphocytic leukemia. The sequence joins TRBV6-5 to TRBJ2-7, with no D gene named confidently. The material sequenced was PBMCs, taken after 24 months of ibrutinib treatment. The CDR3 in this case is CASQTLYEQYF. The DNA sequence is TGTGCCAGCCAGACTCTCTACGAGCAGTACTTC.